The entry below describes one T cell receptor (beta chain). Its cognate antigen is unknown. Trimming at V came to 0 bases and at J to 5 bases, leaving 8 bases not matched to a gene. Per the germline V gene, CDR1 is SGHDT and CDR2 is YYEEEE. The CDR3 runs 16 residues. Original processing notes: Samples held a median of 95,638 TCRs, range 23,224–690,600. TCRdb analysed the RACE reads with MiXCR anew, one entry per CDR3 protein. The V and J calls and clone size come from TCRdb's table, not from the authors' own analysis. The sample lists roughly 130,000 distinct CDR3 sequences; about 9.4% were seen once. This sample was included in a study of human T cells and chemical hapten exposure. About the study: Largely, small differences in pooled library volume made per-sample TCR yields vary. The study, taken as a whole, reports: DPC sensitization did not alter TCRs above 1 in 1000 frequency.

Noted time point: healthy volunteer bleed at 2 weeks. Extraction of total RNA was performed on unfractionated whole blood. The sample consisted of whole blood. V usage is TRBV5-6 and J usage is TRBJ2-7, with 10 bases fitting TRBD2. The source is a male donor in good health. Some clones in this sample may be carry-over from other donors' samples. The CDR3 DNA follows: TGTGCCAGCAGCTTGGGTCCCGGACTAGCGGTCCACGAGCAGTACTTC. Protein product: CASSLGPGLAVHEQYF.